The present entry profiles one T cell receptor beta chain with its context. Method: immunoSEQ multiplex PCR; TCRdb's copy keeps in-frame clones and lacks some. The data show 260,000 or so clones, with roughly 88% seen just once and approximately 0.94% held by the top ten. This specimen comes from a study of cytomegalovirus exposure and HLA in healthy donors. CDR1 MDHEN and CDR2 SYDVKM come from the germline V gene. The V and J ends lost 3 bases and 8 bases respectively, with 13 bases between them. This CDR3 is built from 14 residues. The sequenced material came from PBMCs. The clonotype originates from a woman under 30 in good health and CMV-seronegative. The rearrangement links TRBV28 to TRBJ1-4; D is possibly TRBD1 (5 bases). The CDR3 region has the DNA TGTGCCAGCAGTTTTAGGCAGGGTGGAGAAAAACTGTTTTTT. Protein sequence: CASSFRQGGEKLFF. The full variable domain, in which reference TRBV28 and TRBJ1-4 provide the parts outside the CDR3, is DVKVTQSSRYLVKRTGEKVFLECVQDMDHENMFWYRQDPGLGLRLIYFSYDVKMKEKGDIPEGYSVSREKKERFSLILESASTNQTSMYLCASSFRQGGEKLFFGSGTQLSVL.